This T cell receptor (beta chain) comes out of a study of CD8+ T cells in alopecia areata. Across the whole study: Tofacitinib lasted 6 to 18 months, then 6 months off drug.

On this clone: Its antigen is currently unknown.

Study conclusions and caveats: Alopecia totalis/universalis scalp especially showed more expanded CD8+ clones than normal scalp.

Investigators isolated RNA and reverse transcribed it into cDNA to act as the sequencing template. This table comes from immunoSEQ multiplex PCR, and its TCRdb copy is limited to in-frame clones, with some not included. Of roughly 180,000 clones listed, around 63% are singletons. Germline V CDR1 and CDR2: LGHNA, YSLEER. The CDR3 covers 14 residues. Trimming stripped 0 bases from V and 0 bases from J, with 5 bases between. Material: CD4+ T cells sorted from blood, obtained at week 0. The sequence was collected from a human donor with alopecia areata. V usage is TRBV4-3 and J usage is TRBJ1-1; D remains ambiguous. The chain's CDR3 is CASSQDSVNTEAFF. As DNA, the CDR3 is TGCGCCAGCAGCCAAGATAGCGTGAACACTGAAGCTTTCTTT.